The 15 T cell receptor beta chains presented below share a single source sample, sequenced in a study of post-analysis software for immune sequencing data. The study, taken as a whole, reports: Higher frequency in patients than in controls was seen for roughly 5 TRBV segments, with TRBV5-6, TRBV5-1 and TRBV20-1 among them.

Libraries were made from TCR beta cDNA, and they carried unique molecular identifiers. TCRdb passed the PCR reads through MiXCR, listing each CDR3 protein once. The repertoire holds 750,000 to 900,000 distinct CDR3 sequences, with about half as singletons. Their antigens are not known. Sequencing was performed on blood. Source of these receptors: a girl aged 10-17 years with multiple sclerosis.

The V and J genes are TRBV10-3 and TRBJ1-1; a weak D match, TRBD1 (6 bases). This CDR3 has 15 amino acids. The V and J ends lost 0 bases and 0 bases respectively, with 8 bases between them. Germline V gene lookup returns CDR1 ENHRY and CDR2 SYGVKD. The CDR3 spells CAISESNRVNTEAFF. Written as DNA, the CDR3 is TGTGCCATCAGTGAGTCGAACAGGGTGAACACTGAAGCTTTCTTT.

This chain links TRBV20-1 with TRBJ2-1; 8 bases agree with TRBD2. This CDR3 contains 15 residues. Germline CDR1 reads DFQATT; CDR2 reads SNEGSKA (reference sequence). CDR3 nucleotide sequence: TGCAGCCACCGACCTGGAGCGGGAGTCTACAATGAGCAGTTCTTC. Translation gives CSHRPGAGVYNEQFF.

The chain links TRBV4-1 to TRBJ1-2, with TRBD1 matching over 9 bases. The CDR3 has 15 amino acids. Unmatched junction bases numbered 5, after V lost 1 base and J lost 5 bases. The germline V gene has CDR1 MGHRA and CDR2 YSYEKL. CDR3 bases: TGCGCCAGCAGCCAAGGGGACAGGGCCTTTTATGGCTACACCTTC. Amino acid sequence: CASSQGDRAFYGYTF.

The V gene is TRBV10-3, the J gene TRBJ1-2, with TRBD1 identical over 10 bases. The CDR3 runs to 13 residues. Germline lookup yields CDR1 ENHRY and CDR2 SYGVKD. With V trimmed by 6 bases and J by 8 bases, 6 bases remained unmatched. The CDR3 loop reads CAISSGQGGGYTF. CDR3 in DNA: TGTGCCATCAGCTCCGGACAGGGGGGAGGCTACACCTTC.

This chain connects TRBV7-9 to TRBJ1-2; D uncertain. Germline CDR1 SEHNR, CDR2 FQNEAQ (reference sequence). The CDR3 has 16 residues. Trimming took 5 bases from V and 4 from J, leaving 20 bases between them. The CDR3 loop is CASSHREGRRIYGYTF. CDR3 DNA sequence: TGTGCCAGCAGCCATCGTGAGGGCAGGAGGATCTATGGCTACACCTTC.

This clonotype was found many times. The chain is built from TRBV6-2 or TRBV6-3 and TRBJ2-3, with D hard to call. Germline assignment: CDR1 MNHEY and CDR2 SVGEGT. V dropped 2 bases and J dropped 5 bases, with 2 bases sitting between them. CDR3 length equals 11 residues. The CDR3 here is CASSYLDTQYF. DNA of the CDR3: TGTGCCAGCAGTTACCTAGATACGCAGTATTTT.

The genes are TRBV7-9 and TRBJ1-2; the match to TRBD1 covers 7 bases. Germline CDR1 is SEHNR and CDR2 is FQNEAQ (reference sequence). V gave up 2 bases and J gave up 8 bases; unmatched junction bases: 5. CDR3 length: 13 residues. The CDR3 loop reads CASSLIVGGGYTF. The CDR3 region has the DNA TGTGCCAGCAGCTTAATCGTAGGGGGCGGCTACACCTTC.

This clonotype was seen a few times. V usage is TRBV7-9 and J usage is TRBJ2-1, with 9 nucleotides matching TRBD2. Germline lookup yields CDR1 SEHNR and CDR2 FQNEAQ (reference sequence). This CDR3 is 15 amino acids long. The trim removed 1 base at V and 8 bases at J, leaving 6 bases unmatched. The CDR3 DNA reads as TGTGCCAGCAGCTTAGTGGGCGGGAGGGTTGATGAGCAGTTCTTC. As protein: CASSLVGGRVDEQFF.

The genes are TRBV7-9 and TRBJ2-4; D is undetermined. The CDR3 loop spans 13 amino acids. Looked up from germline, CDR1 is SEHNR and CDR2 is FQNEAQ (reference sequence). V gave up 5 bases and J gave up 8 bases, with 13 bases separating them. The chain's CDR3 is CASSPRPSDIQYF. The DNA for the CDR3 is TGTGCCAGCAGCCCTCGGCCAAGTGACATTCAGTACTTC.

The genes are TRBV20-1 and TRBJ1-2; D perhaps matches TRBD1 (6 bases). In germline, CDR1 is DFQATT, CDR2 SNEGSKA (reference sequence). V dropped 3 bases and J dropped 5 bases, with 13 bases sitting between them. The CDR3 covers 13 residues. The CDR3 sequence is CSASTGMGYGYTF. The CDR3 DNA reads TGCAGTGCTAGTACAGGGATGGGGTATGGCTACACCTTC.

The V call is TRBV6-6, the J call TRBJ1-4; D is unresolved. The CDR3 is 16 amino acids. Per germline, CDR1 MNHNY and CDR2 SVGAGI (reference sequence). V dropped 0 bases and J dropped 6 bases, with 14 bases sitting between them. Written as DNA, the CDR3 is TGTGCCAGCAGTTACTCGTTCTCAATTGGGGATGAAAAACTGTTTTTT. As protein: CASSYSFSIGDEKLFF.

The chain links TRBV19 to TRBJ1-2, with D possibly matching TRBD1 (5 bases). The CDR3 extends over 15 amino acids. V was trimmed by 5 bases and J by 2 bases, leaving 15 bases between them. Per the germline V gene, CDR1 is LNHDA and CDR2 is SQIVND (reference sequence). CDR3 protein: CASSSQGTANYGYTF. CDR3 bases: TGTGCCAGTAGTTCTCAAGGGACGGCAAACTATGGCTACACCTTC.

This chain connects TRBV7-9 to TRBJ2-3, with TRBD2 identical over 12 bases. With V trimmed by 3 bases and J by 3 bases, 4 bases remained unmatched. The CDR3 has 16 residues. Germline CDR1 is SEHNR and CDR2 is FQNEAQ (reference sequence). The CDR3: CASSFDGLAGTDTQYF. CDR3 DNA sequence: TGTGCCAGCAGCTTCGACGGACTAGCGGGGACAGATACGCAGTATTTT.

The chain uses TRBV7-3 and TRBJ2-4, with 7 bases identical to TRBD2. The CDR3 runs to 15 residues. V dropped 0 bases and J dropped 16; count of bases not matched to a gene: 15. Germline V lookup: CDR1 SGHTA, CDR2 FQGTGA. The CDR3 DNA follows: TGTGCCAGCAGCTTAACGGGAGGGCCTGCCTACGAGCACTACTTC. Translated, it gives CASSLTGGPAYEHYF.

The rearrangement joins TRBV3-1 to TRBJ1-1; D may be TRBD1 (5 bases). The CDR3 extends over 15 amino acids. CDR1 is LGHDT, CDR2 YNNKEL, per germline (reference sequence). The V gene lost 1 base and the J gene lost 6 bases, with 15 bases spanning the gap. CDR3 loop: CASSQGGIRGAEAFF. The CDR3 DNA reads as TGTGCCAGCAGCCAAGGGGGTATCCGGGGGGCTGAAGCTTTCTTT.